The 28 T cell receptor beta chains listed next were all sequenced from one sample in a study of T cells in Graves' hyperthyroidism and ophthalmopathy. RNA transcripts gave rise to amplified TCR beta CDR3 regions. The HTBI primer set drove a first-round RT-PCR of the TCR CDR3. TCRdb redid the calling of the multiplex PCR reads with MiXCR, one entry per CDR3 protein. Of some 180,000 distinct CDR3 sequences detected, 15% to 20% appear once; the ten largest clones hold roughly 32%. The sequencing input was blood. Every receptor here comes from a woman in her fifties or sixties with Graves' hyperthyroidism.

In this sample, this clonotype turned up many times. This sequence joins TRBV15 and TRBJ2-7; a possible D gene is TRBD1 (5 bases). Germline assignment: CDR1 LNHNV and CDR2 YYDKDF (reference sequence). The CDR3 totals 15 residues. Trimming pared 0 bases from V and 5 bases from J, leaving 14 bases between. CDR3: CATSRDGQGQDEQYF. The CDR3 bases are TGTGCCACCAGCAGAGATGGGCAGGGTCAGGACGAGCAGTACTTC.

J is TRBJ2-2 and V is TRBV7-3; unclear D gene. The CDR3 covers 15 residues. V lost 2 bases and J 7 bases, leaving 14 bases between the germline ends. Germline assignment: CDR1 SGHTA and CDR2 FQGTGA. This chain's CDR3 is CASSLSRPLSGELFF. The DNA for the CDR3 is TGTGCCAGCAGCTTATCTCGACCCCTCAGCGGGGAGCTGTTTTTT.

This clonotype was seen a few times. This rearrangement joins TRBV2 to TRBJ2-2; 14 bases map to TRBD2. Germline values: CDR1 SNHLY, CDR2 FYNNEI. The CDR3 consists of 19 residues. V trimming: 6 bases; J trimming: 5 bases; junction bases outside the gene matches: 14. DNA of the CDR3: TGTGCCAGCAGCAGTTCGAGGACTAGCGGGGGGCGGGGAACCGGGGAGCTGTTTTTT. It translates to CASSSSRTSGGRGTGELFF. Full variable domain (remainder filled in from reference TRBV2 and TRBJ2-2): EPEVTQTPSHQVTQMGQEVILRCVPISNHLYFYWYRQILGQKVEFLVSFYNNEISEKSEIFDDQFSVERPDGSNFTLKIRSTKLEDSAMYFCASSSSRTSGGRGTGELFFGEGSRLTVL.

The chain employs TRBV19 and TRBJ2-7; TRBD1 is a possible D gene (5 bases). Germline CDR1 is LNHDA and CDR2 is SQIVND (reference sequence). V was trimmed by 4 bases and J by 1 base, leaving 11 bases between them. The CDR3 runs 14 residues. CDR3 coding DNA: TGTGCCAGTAGTACGTCGGACATGTCCTACGAGCAGTACTTC. Protein sequence: CASSTSDMSYEQYF.

This clonotype appeared many times. The chain combines TRBV7-6 with TRBJ1-5; D gene ambiguous. CDR3 size: 15 residues. Trimming took off 2 bases at V and 5 bases at J, with 13 bases between the two ends. The germline V gene has CDR1 SGHVS and CDR2 FNYEAQ. CDR3 amino acids: CASSLTLGFDQPQHF. In nucleotides, the CDR3 is TGTGCCAGCAGCTTAACGTTAGGCTTCGATCAGCCCCAGCATTTT.

This clonotype showed up just a few times. This chain uses TRBV19 with TRBJ2-2; D may correspond to TRBD1 or TRBD2 (5 bases each). From germline, CDR1 is LNHDA and CDR2 SQIVND (reference sequence). V lost 6 bases and J 7 bases, leaving 12 bases between the germline ends. This CDR3 is 13 amino acids long. CDR3 DNA sequence: TGTGCCAGTAGCCGGGACGGCCACGGGGAGCTGTTTTTT. It translates to CASSRDGHGELFF.

This clonotype came up a few times. The chain recombines TRBV19 with TRBJ2-5, with 9 nucleotides matching TRBD2. Unmatched junction bases numbered 4, after V lost 1 base and J lost 1 base. CDR1 and CDR2 (germline): LNHDA, SQIVND (reference sequence). This CDR3 is 16 amino acids long. CDR3 nucleotide sequence: TGTGCCAGTAGTATAGGAGCGGGGGGATTCCAAGAGACCCAGTACTTC. Its translation is CASSIGAGGFQETQYF. The full variable domain, completed using reference TRBV19 and TRBJ2-5, is DGGITQSPKYLFRKEGQNVTLSCEQNLNHDAMYWYRQDPGQGLRLIYYSQIVNDFQKGDIAEGYSVSREKKESFPLTVTSAQKNPTAFYLCASSIGAGGFQETQYFGPGTRLLVL.

This clonotype was counted ten times or more. The rearrangement uses TRBV6-1 and TRBJ1-3, with D hard to call. The CDR3 covers 11 residues. Germline CDR1 is MNHNS and CDR2 is SASEGT. Trimming shortened V by 6 bases and J by 5 bases, and 5 bases separated the two germline ends. For the CDR3, the DNA is TGTGCCAGCAGATCCAGAAACACCATATATTTT. Translating gives CASRSRNTIYF.

This clonotype was detected many times. This chain uses TRBV27 with TRBJ1-5; D is ambiguous. Germline assignment: CDR1 MNHEY and CDR2 SMNVEV (reference sequence). The CDR3 is made up of 14 amino acids. V was trimmed by 3 bases and J by 10 bases, leaving 16 bases between them. CDR3 coding DNA: TGTGCCAGCAGTTTTTCTGTTAAGCTGTTCCCCCAGCATTTT. Translating it yields CASSFSVKLFPQHF.

This clonotype was seen many times. The rearrangement links TRBV7-3 to TRBJ1-2, with D hard to call. The V end lost 5 bases, the J end lost 8 bases, and 15 bases lay between the germline ends. From germline, CDR1 is SGHTA and CDR2 FQGTGA. This CDR3 is built from 13 residues. The CDR3 DNA sequence: TGTGCCAGCAGCACCGATGTCGGGTTAGGCTACACCTTC. Its protein product is CASSTDVGLGYTF.

This clonotype was counted ten times or more. The rearrangement uses TRBV7-2 and TRBJ2-7; 7 bases are a match to TRBD2. J was trimmed by 5 bases and V by 3 bases; bases with no gene match: 7. Per germline, CDR1 SGHTA and CDR2 FQGNSA. This CDR3 has 14 amino acids. CDR3 protein: CASSFGGWIDEQYF. The CDR3 coding sequence is TGTGCCAGCAGCTTCGGGGGGTGGATTGACGAGCAGTACTTC.

The V call is TRBV19, the J call TRBJ2-1, with unresolved D. The CDR3 loop spans 15 amino acids. V dropped 5 bases and J dropped 7 bases, with 18 bases sitting between them. Germline V CDR1 and CDR2: LNHDA, SQIVND (reference sequence). The CDR3 sequence is CASSFIGQRRNEQFF. The CDR3 nucleotides read TGTGCCAGTAGTTTCATAGGGCAACGTAGAAATGAGCAGTTCTTC.

Note on this clonotype: A much more abundant neighbour one base away suggests this may be a read error. The chain uses TRBV28 and TRBJ1-1; unclear D gene. This CDR3 contains 12 residues. Germline V gives CDR1 MDHEN, CDR2 SYDVKM. The CDR3 bases are TGTGCCAACAGTTTTTTTAACACTGAAGCTTTCTTT. This encodes CANSFFNTEAFF.

This clonotype showed up many times. This chain joins TRBV20-1 and TRBJ1-5, with 9 bases lining up with TRBD1. The CDR3 has 16 amino acids. J gave up 7 bases and V 1 base, and 11 bases lay outside the gene matches. Germline CDR1 reads DFQATT; CDR2 reads SNEGSKA (reference sequence). The CDR3 coding sequence is TGCAGTGCTAGAGCCCAGGGACAGGGAGGTAGACAGCCCCAGCATTTT. Its translation: CSARAQGQGGRQPQHF.

This clonotype showed up many times. V gene TRBV7-9 combines with J gene TRBJ2-5, with 8 nucleotides matching TRBD1. V was pared by 1 base and J by 5 bases, with 6 bases of the junction left unmatched. This CDR3 is built from 15 residues. CDR1 and CDR2 from the germline V gene are SEHNR and FQNEAQ (reference sequence). This chain's CDR3 is CASSLVAGGIETQYF. The DNA for the CDR3 is TGTGCCAGCAGCTTAGTAGCAGGGGGCATCGAGACCCAGTACTTC. Variable domain in full (rest from reference TRBV7-9 and TRBJ2-5): DTGVSQNPRHKITKRGQNVTFRCDPISEHNRLYWYRQTLGQGPEFLTYFQNEAQLEKSRLLSDRFSAERPKGSFSTLEIQRTEQGDSAMYLCASSLVAGGIETQYFGPGTRLLVL.

There are many counts of this clonotype. The chain combines TRBV20-1 with TRBJ2-7; the match to TRBD2 covers 9 bases. Germline V CDR1 and CDR2: DFQATT, SNEGSKA (reference sequence). The CDR3 spans 12 residues. Trimming took 5 bases from V and 2 from J; bases not matched to a gene: 1. CDR3 nucleotide sequence: TGCAGTGCTGGCGGGGGGGCCTACGAGCAGTACTTC. Translation gives CSAGGGAYEQYF.

This chain uses TRBV2 with TRBJ1-4; D call uncertain. Per the germline V gene, CDR1 is SNHLY and CDR2 is FYNNEI. The CDR3 totals 15 residues. The germline V and J ends were trimmed by 5 bases and 8 bases, with 18 bases remaining between them. CDR3 residues: CASSFAGPQVEKLFF. DNA of the CDR3: TGTGCCAGCAGTTTTGCCGGGCCGCAGGTCGAAAAACTGTTTTTT. Full variable domain (rest looked up from reference TRBV2 and TRBJ1-4): EPEVTQTPSHQVTQMGQEVILRCVPISNHLYFYWYRQILGQKVEFLVSFYNNEISEKSEIFDDQFSVERPDGSNFTLKIRSTKLEDSAMYFCASSFAGPQVEKLFFGSGTQLSVL.

This clonotype was detected a few times. The chain links TRBV24-1 to TRBJ1-3; D remains unclear. The germline gives CDR1 KGHDR, CDR2 SFDVKD. The CDR3 loop spans 14 amino acids. V was pared by 4 bases and J by 4 bases, with 10 bases between. Here the CDR3 DNA reads TGTGCCACCAGTGACCAGGACGGAGGAAACACCATATATTTT. This gives the protein CATSDQDGGNTIYF.

This clonotype showed up many times. CDR3 nucleotides: TGTGCCAGCGGACAGGGGGTGAATCAGCCCCAGCATTTT. Its protein product is CASGQGVNQPQHF. The chain has TRBV6-1 and TRBJ1-5; 10 nucleotides align to TRBD1. V was clipped by 8 bases and J by 4 bases; unmatched bases: 2. CDR1 is MNHNS, CDR2 SASEGT, per germline. This CDR3 is 13 amino acids long.

The V call is TRBV12-3 or TRBV12-4, the J call TRBJ2-3, with 9 bases aligning to TRBD2. The CDR3 is 14 residues long. With 10 bases clipped from V and 2 bases from J, the junction kept 7 bases outside the gene matches. The CDR3 here is CATLLAGYTDTQYF. CDR3 bases: TGTGCCACCCTACTAGCGGGTTACACAGATACGCAGTATTTT.

This clonotype was detected ten times or more. The rearrangement uses TRBV28 and TRBJ1-6, with TRBD1 matching 10 bases. Germline V gives CDR1 MDHEN, CDR2 SYDVKM. J was trimmed by 6 bases and V by 5 bases; bases with no gene match: 10. The CDR3 has 17 residues. The CDR3 loop reads CASSPPGQGFRNSPLHF. CDR3 bases: TGTGCCAGCAGTCCTCCGGGACAGGGGTTTCGTAATTCACCCCTCCACTTT.

The chain uses TRBV28 and TRBJ1-2, with D tentatively TRBD1 (5 bases). The germline V and J ends were trimmed by 6 bases and 7 bases, with 15 bases remaining between them. Germline V gene data show CDR1 as MDHEN and CDR2 as SYDVKM. This CDR3 contains 13 residues. The CDR3 here is CASSSGTPFGYTF. The CDR3 DNA reads as TGTGCCAGCAGCTCCGGGACCCCGTTTGGCTACACCTTC.

This clonotype was observed many times. The CDR3 bases are TGTGCCAGCAGCTTAGCGGCGGGGGTTGAGCAGTTCTTC. This translates into CASSLAAGVEQFF. The genes are TRBV7-8 and TRBJ2-1; 7 nucleotides align to TRBD2. The CDR3 consists of 13 residues. Germline CDR1 SGHVS, CDR2 FQNEAQ. J lost 9 bases, V lost 0 bases, and 2 bases had no gene match.

This chain uses TRBV5-1 with TRBJ1-2; D ambiguous. The germline V and J ends were trimmed by 0 bases and 6 bases, with 9 bases remaining between them. The CDR3 covers 13 residues. Germline V CDR1 and CDR2: SGHRS, YFSETQ. The CDR3 DNA sequence: TGCGCCAGCAGCTTGGCTGAAGGGCATGGCTACACCTTC. Amino acids: CASSLAEGHGYTF.

Details on this clonotype: This may be a read error, as it is one base from a much larger clone. V is TRBV7-8 and J is TRBJ2-7; D may be TRBD1 (5 bases). Germline V gene sequence: CDR1 SGHVS, CDR2 FQNEAQ. The CDR3 consists of 14 residues. The CDR3, as DNA: TGTGCCAGCAGCTTAGGGGTCAGGGTCTACGAGCAGTGCTTC. This gives the protein CASSLGVRVYEQCF.

A word on this clonotype: A much larger clone differs by one base, so this may be a read error. The rearrangement uses TRBV6-2 or TRBV6-3 and TRBJ2-5; TRBD1 matches 10 bases. This CDR3 comprises 21 residues. The V and J ends lost 8 bases and 14 bases, in that order; junction bases with no gene match: 38. The germline gives CDR1 MNHEY, CDR2 SVGEGT. The CDR3 loop reads CASGPLLSHPGQGNQIGVHYF. CDR3 nucleotides: TGTGCCAGCGGTCCCCTTTTATCCCATCCGGGACAGGGGAATCAAATTGGGGTACACTACTTC.

Note on this clonotype: This could be a read error, since a much larger clone is one nucleotide away. Because it lacks the conserved phenylalanine or tryptophan at the end, this CDR3 is likely a read error. The genes are TRBV15 and TRBJ2-3, with D unresolved. This CDR3 contains 16 residues. The V gene's germline CDR1 is LNHNV and CDR2 YYDKDF (reference sequence). V dropped 8 bases and J dropped 1 base, with 19 bases sitting between them. The chain's CDR3 is CATSDGWARGTDTQYS. Here the CDR3 DNA reads TGTGCCACCTCAGATGGGTGGGCTCGGGGCACAGATACGCAGTATTCT.

This clonotype was counted at least ten times. The V and J genes are TRBV7-2 and TRBJ2-1, with D unclear. V lost 4 bases and J 3 bases, leaving 10 bases between the germline ends. The germline V gene encodes CDR1 SGHTA and CDR2 FQGNSA. The length of the CDR3 is 14 residues. The DNA for the CDR3 is TGTGCCAGCAGCTCCCTAGACAACTACAATGAGCAGTTCTTC. The encoded protein is CASSSLDNYNEQFF.